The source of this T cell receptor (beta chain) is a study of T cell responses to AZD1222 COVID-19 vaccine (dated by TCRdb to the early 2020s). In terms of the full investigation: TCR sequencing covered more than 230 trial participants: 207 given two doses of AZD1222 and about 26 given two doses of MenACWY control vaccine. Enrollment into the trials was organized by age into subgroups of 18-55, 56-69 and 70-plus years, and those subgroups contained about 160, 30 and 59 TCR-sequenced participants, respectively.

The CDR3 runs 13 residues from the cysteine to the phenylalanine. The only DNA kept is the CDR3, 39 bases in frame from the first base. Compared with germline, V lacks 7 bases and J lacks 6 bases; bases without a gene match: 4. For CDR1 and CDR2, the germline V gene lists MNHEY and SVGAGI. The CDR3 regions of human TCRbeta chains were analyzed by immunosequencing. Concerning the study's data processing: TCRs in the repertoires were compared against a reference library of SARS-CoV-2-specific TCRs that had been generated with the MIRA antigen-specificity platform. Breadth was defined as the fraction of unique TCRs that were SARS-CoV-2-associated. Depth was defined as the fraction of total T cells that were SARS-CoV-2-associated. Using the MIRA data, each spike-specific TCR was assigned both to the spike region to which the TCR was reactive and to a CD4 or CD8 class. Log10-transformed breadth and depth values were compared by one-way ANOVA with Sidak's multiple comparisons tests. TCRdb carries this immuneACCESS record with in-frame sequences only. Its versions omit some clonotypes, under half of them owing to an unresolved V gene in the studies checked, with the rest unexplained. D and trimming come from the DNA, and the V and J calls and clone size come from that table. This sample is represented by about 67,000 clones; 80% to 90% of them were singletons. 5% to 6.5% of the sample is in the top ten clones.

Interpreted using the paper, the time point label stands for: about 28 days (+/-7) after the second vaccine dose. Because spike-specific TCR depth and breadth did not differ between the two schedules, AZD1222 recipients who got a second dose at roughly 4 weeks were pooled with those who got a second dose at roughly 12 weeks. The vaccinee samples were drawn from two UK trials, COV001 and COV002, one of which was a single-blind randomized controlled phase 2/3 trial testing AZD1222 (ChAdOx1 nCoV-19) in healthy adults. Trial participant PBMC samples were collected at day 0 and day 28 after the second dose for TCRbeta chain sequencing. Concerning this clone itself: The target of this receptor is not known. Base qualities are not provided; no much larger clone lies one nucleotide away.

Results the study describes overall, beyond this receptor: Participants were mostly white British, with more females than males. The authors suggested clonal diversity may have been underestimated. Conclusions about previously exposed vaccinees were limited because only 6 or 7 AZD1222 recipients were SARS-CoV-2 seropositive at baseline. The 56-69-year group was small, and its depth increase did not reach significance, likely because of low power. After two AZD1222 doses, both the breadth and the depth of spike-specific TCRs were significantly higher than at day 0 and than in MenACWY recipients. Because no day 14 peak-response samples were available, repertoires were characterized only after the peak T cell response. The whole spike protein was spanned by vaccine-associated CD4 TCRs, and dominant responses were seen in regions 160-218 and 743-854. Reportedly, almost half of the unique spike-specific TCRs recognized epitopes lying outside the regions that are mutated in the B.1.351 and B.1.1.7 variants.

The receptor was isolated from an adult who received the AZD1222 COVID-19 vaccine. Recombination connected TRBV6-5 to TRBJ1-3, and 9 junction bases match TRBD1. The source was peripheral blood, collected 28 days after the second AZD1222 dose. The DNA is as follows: TGTGCCAGCACCCGGACAGGGGAAAACACCATATATTTT. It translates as CASTRTGENTIYF.